This T cell receptor beta chain stems from a study of blood T cell repertoires in COVID-19. As for the study in general: Sites across the United States, Italy and Spain contributed samples from acute and convalescent COVID-19. T cells, B-cell-depleted T cells, or PBMCs provided the cDNA or gDNA that served as material.

In the source study's methods: Quantification of nucleated cells was approximated via reference gene primer amplification. The repertoire was sequenced with immunoSEQ multiplex PCR; TCRdb's copy has only in-frame clones and lacks some. D and trimming were read from the DNA, whereas the V and J calls and clone size are those reported in that table. The sample holds 100,000 or so clones, about 85% seen once. With V trimmed by 4 bases and J by 1 base, 6 bases remained unmatched. Germline CDR1 SGHTS, CDR2 YDEGEE. There are 15 residues in the CDR3. This clone was recorded only once. This clonotype was sampled from a human donor in a cohort sampled during active COVID-19. Sequencing input: peripheral blood. V is TRBV5-8 and J is TRBJ2-5; 8 nucleotides align to TRBD1. CDR3 protein: CASSRSDRVQETQYF. CDR3 in DNA: TGTGCCAGCAGCCGTTCGGACAGGGTCCAAGAGACCCAGTACTTC.